The source of this T cell receptor beta chain is a study of T cell responses to AZD1222 COVID-19 vaccine. Trimming stripped 3 bases from V and 4 bases from J, with 7 bases between. The CDR3 covers 13 residues. Per germline, CDR1 LGHDT and CDR2 YNNKEL (reference sequence). Study-wide results and limits: The donors showed a predominance of white British ancestry and of females, with possible underestimation of clonal diversity. Two AZD1222 administrations were followed by greater Spike-specific TCR breadth and depth. Spike was spanned by vaccine-associated CD4 TCRs, which were dominant at 160-218 and 743-854.

About this clone: Its antigen is currently unknown.

Pooled samples include second doses given at about 4 or 12 weeks. Clones were read by immunoSEQ multiplex PCR, and TCRdb kept only the in-frame ones, dropping some. This table holds 120,000 or so clones, 85% to 90% found once. This clonotype was sampled from an adult who received the AZD1222 COVID-19 vaccine. This chain joins TRBV3-1 (or the pseudogene TRBV3-2) and TRBJ2-4; TRBD2 might be the D (6 bases). Sample: peripheral blood, taken 28 days after the second AZD1222 dose. CDR3: CASSQAGKNIQYF. In DNA form, the CDR3 reads TGTGCCAGCAGCCAGGCGGGAAAAAACATTCAGTACTTC.